This T cell receptor beta chain was identified in a study of blood T cells in healthy people across ages. The germline V gene has CDR1 MDHEN and CDR2 SYDVKM. The CDR3 sequence is 15 residues long. With 10 bases clipped from V and 5 bases from J, the junction kept 11 bases outside the gene matches. The use of a sample-barcoded 5' primer and a J-beta primer mix characterized a second PCR of about 6 to 12 cycles. The authors tagged each cDNA molecule using a template-switch adaptor with 12 random nucleotides. TCRdb ran MiXCR on the 5' RACE reads and lists one entry per CDR3 protein. Among about 640,000 distinct CDR3 sequences listed, roughly three fifths were seen once. In its sample, this clonotype was seen once. The target antigen is unknown. Study-wide results and caveats: Greater diversity and more naive CD4+ cells were seen in long-lived donors than in aged donors.

Roughly 9.2 milliliters of peripheral blood were drawn from each donor into EDTA-treated tubes. The total RNA that was extracted per sample amounted to at least 5 micrograms. V and J are TRBV28 and TRBJ1-2; 12 bases line up with TRBD1. The clonotype comes from a man aged 55 to 70 in good health. Material for sequencing was blood. The chain's CDR3 is CATAPPGQGAYGYTF. The DNA of the CDR3 is TGTGCCACCGCTCCTCCGGGACAGGGGGCGTATGGCTACACCTTC.